Below are 3 T cell receptor beta chains sequenced from a single sample in a study of shared clonotypes between healthy human individuals. CD45RO-negative CD8 cells positively selected for CCR7 made up the naive population, which excluded terminally differentiated effector memory CD45RA+ cells. Clones were read by immunoSEQ multiplex PCR, and TCRdb kept only the in-frame ones, dropping some. This table holds about 610,000 clones, 96% found once. Material: naive CD8+ T cells sorted from blood. These receptors were taken from a woman in her 30s in good health.

J is TRBJ2-7 and V is TRBV11-2; the D gene is possibly TRBD2 (6 bases). The germline CDR1 and CDR2 sequences are SGHAT and FQNNGV. The CDR3 length is 16 residues. The germline V and J ends were trimmed by 7 bases and 4 bases, with 23 bases remaining between them. The CDR3, as DNA: TGTGCCAGCACCAACGGGTGGAGTAGCGGTACTTACGAGCAGTACTTC. It codes for CASTNGWSSGTYEQYF.

This sequence joins TRBV5-6 and TRBJ2-1, with TRBD2 matching over 11 bases. Germline CDR1 SGHDT, CDR2 YYEEEE. With 2 bases clipped from V and 3 bases from J, the junction kept 13 bases outside the gene matches. There are 19 residues in the CDR3. The CDR3 region is CASSFLPSGTSGYYNEQFF. The CDR3, as DNA: TGTGCCAGCAGCTTTCTGCCGAGTGGGACTAGCGGATACTACAATGAGCAGTTCTTC.

This rearrangement joins TRBV28 to TRBJ2-7; TRBD2 agrees at 13 bases. The CDR3 sequence is 18 residues long. Germline assignment: CDR1 MDHEN and CDR2 SYDVKM. The junction had 11 bases not matched to a gene; V was cut back by 4 bases and J by 2 bases. The CDR3 coding sequence is TGTGCCAGCAGTTACCGACTAGCGGGAGGACTTATAACCTACGAGCAGTACTTC. Its protein product is CASSYRLAGGLITYEQYF. Complete variable domain (other parts from reference TRBV28 and TRBJ2-7): DVKVTQSSRYLVKRTGEKVFLECVQDMDHENMFWYRQDPGLGLRLIYFSYDVKMKEKGDIPEGYSVSREKKERFSLILESASTNQTSMYLCASSYRLAGGLITYEQYFGPGTRLTVT.